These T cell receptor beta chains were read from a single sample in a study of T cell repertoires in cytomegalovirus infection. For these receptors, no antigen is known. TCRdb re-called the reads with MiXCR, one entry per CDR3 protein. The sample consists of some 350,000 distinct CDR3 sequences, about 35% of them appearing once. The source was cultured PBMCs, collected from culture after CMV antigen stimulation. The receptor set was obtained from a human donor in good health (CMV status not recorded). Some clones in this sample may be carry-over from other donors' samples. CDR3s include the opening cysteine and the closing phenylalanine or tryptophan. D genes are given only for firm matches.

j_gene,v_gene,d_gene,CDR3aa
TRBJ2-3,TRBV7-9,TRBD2,CASSSGNIAGEFDTQYF
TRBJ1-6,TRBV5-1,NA,CASSLEAGRGSSPLHF
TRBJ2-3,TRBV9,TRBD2,CASSVGLREGDTQYF
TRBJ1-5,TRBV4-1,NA,CASSQRTGTDSNQPQHF
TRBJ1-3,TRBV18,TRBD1,CASSPLTRQGFSGNTIYF
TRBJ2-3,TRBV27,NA,CASSERMTDTQYF
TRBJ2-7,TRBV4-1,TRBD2,CASSQREAGGLYEQYF
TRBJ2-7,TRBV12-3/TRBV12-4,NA,CASSLDHYEQYF
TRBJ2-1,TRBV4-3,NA,CASSQDISGSHNEQFF
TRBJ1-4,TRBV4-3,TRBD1,CASSQDLGQGNEKLFF
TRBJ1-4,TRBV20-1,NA,CSAKRGEKLFF
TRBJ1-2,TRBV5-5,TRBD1,CASSSRTGGGDGYTF
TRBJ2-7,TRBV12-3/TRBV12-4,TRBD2,CASSLENTSGRGYEQYF
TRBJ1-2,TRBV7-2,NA,CASSLGRAGYGYTF
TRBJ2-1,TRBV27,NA,CASSPHVGDEQFF
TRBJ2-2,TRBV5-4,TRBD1,CASSLRTGGTGELFF
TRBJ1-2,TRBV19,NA,CASSRTPVGYTF
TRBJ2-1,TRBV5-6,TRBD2,CASSSMVSSGRNEQFF
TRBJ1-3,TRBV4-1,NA,CASSQVGFSGNTIYF
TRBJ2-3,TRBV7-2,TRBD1,CASSSPSGTGTDTQYF
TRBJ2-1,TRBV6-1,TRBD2,CASSRLAGGTYNEQFF
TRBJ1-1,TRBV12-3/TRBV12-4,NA,CASSARLGAKNTEAFF
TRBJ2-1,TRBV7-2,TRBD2,CASSLRTSVLNEQFF
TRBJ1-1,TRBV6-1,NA,CASPREGTEAFF
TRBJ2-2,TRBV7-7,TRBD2,CASSSGLAGPSTGELFF
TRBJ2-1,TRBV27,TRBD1,CASSSGTGGFRGQFF
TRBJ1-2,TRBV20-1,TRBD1,CSANPGQRYGYTF
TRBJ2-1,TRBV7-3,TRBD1,CASSFSSGQGRNEQFF
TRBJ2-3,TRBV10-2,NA,CASSERAGSYTDTQYF
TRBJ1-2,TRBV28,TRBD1,CASSLGQDSTGYTF
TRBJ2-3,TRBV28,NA,CASGRGLVSGSDTQYF
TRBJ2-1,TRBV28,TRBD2,CASSLAGGHVSYNEQFF
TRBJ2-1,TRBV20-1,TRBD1,CSARPGQGAIHQQFF
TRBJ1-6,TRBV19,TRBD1,CASSTRTGAGSPLHF
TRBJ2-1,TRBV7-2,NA,CASSSKYNEQFF
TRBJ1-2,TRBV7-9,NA,CASSLPTSGYGYTF
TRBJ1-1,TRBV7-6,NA,CASSSGVKTEAFF
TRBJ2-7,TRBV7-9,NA,CASTPRLGERVTYEQYF
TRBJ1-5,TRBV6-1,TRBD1,CASSEAGGRNQPQHF
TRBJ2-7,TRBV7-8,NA,CASSAKMGGSGEQYF
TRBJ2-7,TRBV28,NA,CASSFGAAYEQYF
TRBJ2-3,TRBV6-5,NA,CASTKAGADTQYF